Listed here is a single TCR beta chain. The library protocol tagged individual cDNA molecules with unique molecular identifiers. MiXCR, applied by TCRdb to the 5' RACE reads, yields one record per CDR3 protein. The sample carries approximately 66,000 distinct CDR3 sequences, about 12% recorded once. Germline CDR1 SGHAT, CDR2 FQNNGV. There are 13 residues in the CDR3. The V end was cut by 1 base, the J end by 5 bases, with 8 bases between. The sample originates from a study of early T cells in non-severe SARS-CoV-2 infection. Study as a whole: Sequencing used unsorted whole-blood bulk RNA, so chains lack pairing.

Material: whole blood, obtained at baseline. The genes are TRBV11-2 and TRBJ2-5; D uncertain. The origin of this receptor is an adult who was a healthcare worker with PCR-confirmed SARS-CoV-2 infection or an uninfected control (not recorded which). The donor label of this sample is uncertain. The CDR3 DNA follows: TGTGCCAGCAGCTTAGGTAGAAAGGAGACCCAGTACTTC. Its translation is CASSLGRKETQYF. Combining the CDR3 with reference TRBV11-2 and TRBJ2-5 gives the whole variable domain EAGVAQSPRYKIIEKRQSVAFWCNPISGHATLYWYQQILGQGPKLLIQFQNNGVVDDSQLPKDRFSAERLKGVDSTLKIQPAKLEDSAVYLCASSLGRKETQYFGPGTRLLVL.